These 30 T cell receptor beta chains were all obtained from the same sample, sequenced in a study of shared clonotypes between healthy human individuals. Terminally differentiated effector memory CD45RA+ cells were left out of the naive CD8 fraction, which was CD45RO-negative and positively selected for CCR7. Assay used: immunoSEQ multiplex PCR; TCRdb lists only in-frame clones, some missing. The sample contains 1.5 million to 2.5 million clones, approximately 94% of which appear only once. Sample: naive CD8+ T cells sorted from blood. These receptors were collected from a man aged 18 to 35 in good health.

About this clone: A much more abundant neighbour one base away suggests this may be a read error. Other DNA sequences in the sample encode the same CDR3. The rearrangement links TRBV11-2 to TRBJ2-7, with no clear D. V was shortened by 5 bases and J by 3 bases, with 5 bases between the two germline ends. The CDR3 has 11 amino acids. Germline CDR1 and CDR2: SGHAT and FQNNGV. The CDR3 here is CASSAFYEQYF. As DNA, the CDR3 is TGTGCCAGCAGCGCCTTCTACGAGCAGTACTTC.

The chain carries TRBV9 and TRBJ2-2; 7 nucleotides align to TRBD1. J lost 1 base, V lost 1 base, and 1 base had no gene match. The germline V gene has CDR1 SGDLS and CDR2 YYNGEE. The CDR3 is made up of 15 amino acids. Written as DNA, the CDR3 is TGTGCCAGCAGCGTACAGGGGGAGAACACCGGGGAGCTGTTTTTT. Its translation: CASSVQGENTGELFF.

With regard to this clone: An end of the junction differs from the germline gene, which may be a read error. The gene calls are TRBV7-7 and TRBJ2-2, with 9 positions matching TRBD1. The V gene's germline CDR1 is SSHAT and CDR2 FNYEAQ (reference sequence). This CDR3 has 17 amino acids. The CDR3 protein is CASSLDPGTGRTGELFF. The DNA for the CDR3 is TGTGCTAGCAGCTTAGACCCTGGGACAGGGAGGACCGGGGAGCTGTTTTTT.

The gene calls are TRBV4-1 and TRBJ2-2; 9 positions match TRBD2. CDR1 and CDR2 from the germline V gene are MGHRA and YSYEKL. This CDR3 contains 19 residues. V dropped 1 base and J dropped 0; count of bases not matched to a gene: 9. CDR3 DNA: TGCGCCAGCAGCCAAGGGGGACTAGCCCCTTTGGCGAACACCGGGGAGCTGTTTTTT. Translated, it gives CASSQGGLAPLANTGELFF.

The V and J genes are TRBV7-9 and TRBJ2-5; a possible D gene is TRBD2 (6 bases). This CDR3 has 16 residues. CDR1 and CDR2 (germline): SEHNR, FQNEAQ (reference sequence). The V end was cut by 5 bases, the J end by 5 bases, with 21 bases between. This chain's CDR3 is CASSPAVAEPGETQYF. For the CDR3, the DNA is TGTGCCAGCAGCCCCGCCGTAGCGGAGCCGGGGGAGACCCAGTACTTC.

The rearrangement joins TRBV7-9 to TRBJ1-2; D unresolved. The length of the CDR3 is 16 residues. Trimming pared 3 bases from V and 2 bases from J, leaving 16 bases between. Germline CDR1 reads SEHNR; CDR2 reads FQNEAQ (reference sequence). The DNA of the CDR3 is TGTGCCAGCAGCTTTTCGGGTCAGACGAAAAACTATGGCTACACCTTC. Translating gives CASSFSGQTKNYGYTF.

The V call is TRBV11-3, the J call TRBJ2-7, with D possibly being TRBD2 (6 bases). Germline values: CDR1 SGHNT, CDR2 YENEEA. This CDR3 spans 15 amino acids. V was cut by 5 bases and J by 0 bases, with 14 bases left in between. DNA of the CDR3: TGTGCCAGCAGCCAGGGACTGGGCCCCTCCTACGAGCAGTACTTC. It encodes CASSQGLGPSYEQYF.

With regard to this clone: The same CDR3 is also encoded by other DNA sequences in this sample. The chain has TRBV7-9 and TRBJ2-7; 7 bases match TRBD2. The germline V gene encodes CDR1 SEHNR and CDR2 FQNEAQ (reference sequence). This CDR3 has 13 amino acids. The junction had 3 bases not matched to a gene; V was cut back by 3 bases and J by 4 bases. The CDR3 DNA is TGTGCCAGCAGCTTTGGAGCGGGGTACGAGCAGTACTTC. Translating it yields CASSFGAGYEQYF.

Worth noting for this clone: Just one base apart from a much larger clone, this may be a read error. The sample carries other DNA sequences with the same CDR3. The rearrangement links TRBV6-5 to TRBJ2-2; D call uncertain. The CDR3 runs to 12 residues. Trimming pared 6 bases from V and 1 base from J, leaving 3 bases between. Germline V gives CDR1 MNHEY, CDR2 SVGAGI. DNA of the CDR3: TGTGCCAGCAGAGAGAACACCGGGGAGCTGTTTTTT. Amino acids: CASRENTGELFF.

This rearrangement joins TRBV9 to TRBJ2-3, with 10 bases fitting TRBD2. The germline CDR1 and CDR2 sequences are SGDLS and YYNGEE. J lost 1 base, V lost 6 bases, and 2 bases had no gene match. The CDR3 is 14 amino acids. For the CDR3, the DNA is TGTGCCAGCAACCTAGCGGGGGGCACAGATACGCAGTATTTT. Translation gives CASNLAGGTDTQYF.

The J gene is TRBJ2-2, the V gene TRBV29-1; possibly TRBD2 for D (5 bases). CDR3 length: 13 residues. V lost 3 bases and J 6 bases, leaving 11 bases between the germline ends. In germline, CDR1 is SQVTM, CDR2 ANQGSEA. The CDR3 DNA reads as TGCAGCGTTGAGGGAAGGAGGTCCGGGGAGCTGTTTTTT. Its translation is CSVEGRRSGELFF.

With respect to this clone: This same CDR3 is encoded by further DNA sequences in the sample. The chain employs TRBV6-6 and TRBJ2-7; TRBD2 matches 8 bases. Germline V gives CDR1 MNHNY, CDR2 SVGAGI (reference sequence). V gave up 2 bases and J gave up 2 bases; unmatched junction bases: 5. The CDR3 covers 15 residues. DNA for the CDR3: TGTGCCAGCAGTTACGGTACTAGCGGCACCTACGAGCAGTACTTC. As protein: CASSYGTSGTYEQYF.

The chain employs TRBV7-9 and TRBJ2-1; D gene unclear. Trimming took 3 bases from V and 9 from J, leaving 6 bases between them. Germline V CDR1 and CDR2: SEHNR, FQNEAQ (reference sequence). The CDR3 runs 11 residues. The CDR3 coding sequence is TGTGCCAGCAGCTTCTCCGCTGAGCAGTTCTTC. Its translation: CASSFSAEQFF.

The sample holds one count of this clone. This chain links TRBV7-8 with TRBJ1-1; TRBD1 agrees at 8 bases. Germline lookup yields CDR1 SGHVS and CDR2 FQNEAQ. After removal of 0 bases from V and 0 bases from J, the junction contained 9 bases not matched to a gene. CDR3 length: 18 amino acids. CDR3 sequence: CASSLAIAGGVLNTEAFF. CDR3 DNA: TGTGCCAGCAGCTTAGCGATAGCAGGGGGCGTCCTGAACACTGAAGCTTTCTTT. Variable domain in full (rest from reference TRBV7-8 and TRBJ1-1): GAGVSQSPRYKVAKRGQDVALRCDPISGHVSLFWYQQALGQGPEFLTYFQNEAQLDKSGLPSDRFFAERPEGSVSTLKIQRTQQEDSAVYLCASSLAIAGGVLNTEAFFGQGTRLTVV.

The rearrangement links TRBV23-1 to TRBJ2-7; no reliable D call. TRBV23-1 is given ORF status, its function remaining uncertain. The CDR3 contains 9 residues. The ends were cut back, 6 bases at V and 7 bases at J, with 4 bases in the middle. In DNA form, the CDR3 reads TGCGCCAGCAGGGCAGAGCAGTACTTC. Its translation: CASRAEQYF.

The chain is built from TRBV6-5 and TRBJ1-3; D uncertain. The germline V and J ends were trimmed by 4 bases and 2 bases, with 6 bases remaining between them. The germline gives CDR1 MNHEY, CDR2 SVGAGI. The CDR3 sequence is 13 residues long. Here the CDR3 DNA reads TGTGCCAGCAGTTCCCTCCCTGGAAACACCATATATTTT. It encodes CASSSLPGNTIYF.

The rearrangement uses TRBV10-2 and TRBJ1-2; a weak D match, TRBD1 (6 bases). Germline V gene data show CDR1 as WSHSY and CDR2 as SAAADI. V lost 6 bases and J 5 bases, leaving 10 bases between the germline ends. There are 12 residues in the CDR3. This CDR3 is CASSEGGYGYTF. In nucleotides, the CDR3 is TGCGCCAGCAGCGAAGGGGGGTATGGCTACACCTTC.

This chain links TRBV5-4 with TRBJ2-5; 11 nucleotides line up with TRBD2. The CDR3 length is 14 residues. J gave up 5 bases and V 3 bases, and 3 bases lay outside the gene matches. The germline V gene has CDR1 SGHNT and CDR2 YYREEE (reference sequence). The CDR3 nucleotides read TGTGCCAGCAGCTCTAGCGGGGGGTTGGAGACCCAGTACTTC. Its protein product is CASSSSGGLETQYF.

Notes on this clone: Different DNA sequences within this sample yield the same CDR3. The chain combines TRBV13 with TRBJ1-1; D gene uncertain. V dropped 3 bases and J dropped 1 base, with 6 bases sitting between them. This CDR3 is built from 13 residues. Germline lookup yields CDR1 PRHDT and CDR2 FYEKMQ (reference sequence). CDR3 DNA sequence: TGTGCCAGCAGCTTGGAGGAGAACACTGAAGCTTTCTTT. This codes for CASSLEENTEAFF.

The rearrangement links TRBV6-5 to TRBJ1-2, with TRBD1 matching 7 bases. V was pared by 0 bases and J by 8 bases, with 9 bases of the junction left unmatched. CDR1 and CDR2 (germline): MNHEY, SVGAGI. The CDR3 totals 15 residues. CDR3 in DNA: TGTGCCAGCAGTTACTCTCCAGGGACAGCGGGCGGCTACACCTTC. It yields the protein CASSYSPGTAGGYTF.

This clone was seen just once. The V gene is TRBV9, the J gene TRBJ2-7; D is possibly TRBD2 (7 bases). There are 12 residues in the CDR3. Germline V gene lookup returns CDR1 SGDLS and CDR2 YYNGEE. The V gene lost 10 bases and the J gene lost 0 bases, with 11 bases spanning the gap. This CDR3 is CAGGALSYEQYF. The CDR3 DNA follows: TGTGCCGGGGGGGCCCTCTCCTACGAGCAGTACTTC.

This clone is a singleton in its sample. This rearrangement joins TRBV4-2 to TRBJ2-7; TRBD1 is a possible D gene (6 bases). The V end lost 3 bases, the J end lost 2 bases, and 11 bases lay between the germline ends. This CDR3 has 14 residues. Germline V lookup: CDR1 LGHNA, CDR2 YNFKEQ. This CDR3 is CASSQADRTYEQYF. The CDR3 nucleotides read TGTGCCAGCAGCCAGGCGGACAGAACCTACGAGCAGTACTTC.

J is TRBJ2-3 and V is TRBV19, with 9 bases aligning to TRBD1. Germline V gives CDR1 LNHDA, CDR2 SQIVND (reference sequence). The V gene end was trimmed by 6 bases and the J gene end by 0 bases; junction bases not matched to a gene: 4. This CDR3 is 15 amino acids long. This chain's CDR3 is CASSTTGGSTDTQYF. CDR3 DNA: TGTGCCAGTAGCACTACAGGGGGCAGCACAGATACGCAGTATTTT.

The genes are TRBV5-6 and TRBJ2-3; possibly TRBD1 for D (5 bases). V lost 2 bases to trimming and J lost 2 bases, with 9 bases between them. Germline assignment: CDR1 SGHDT and CDR2 YYEEEE. The CDR3 has 14 residues. Here the CDR3 reads CASSFGASTDTQYF. For the CDR3, the DNA is TGTGCCAGCAGCTTTGGGGCTTCCACAGATACGCAGTATTTT.

This chain connects TRBV11-2 to TRBJ2-3, with D possibly matching TRBD1 (6 bases). Germline CDR1 SGHAT, CDR2 FQNNGV. The CDR3 extends over 15 amino acids. V was pared by 0 bases and J by 2 bases, with 9 bases between. DNA of the CDR3: TGTGCCAGCAGCTTAGATTGGGACAACACAGATACGCAGTATTTT. Amino acid sequence: CASSLDWDNTDTQYF.

The chain uses TRBV13 and TRBJ2-2; D gene unclear. This CDR3 is built from 18 residues. Looked up from germline, CDR1 is PRHDT and CDR2 is FYEKMQ (reference sequence). The germline V and J ends were trimmed by 0 bases and 3 bases, with 17 bases remaining between them. CDR3 loop: CASSLGRMLGTYTGELFF. Written as DNA, the CDR3 is TGTGCCAGCAGCTTAGGAAGAATGTTGGGCACCTACACCGGGGAGCTGTTTTTT.

The V gene is TRBV9, the J gene TRBJ1-5; no clear D gene. Per germline, CDR1 SGDLS and CDR2 YYNGEE. The germline V and J ends were trimmed by 7 bases and 0 bases, with 5 bases remaining between them. The CDR3 consists of 12 residues. CDR3 sequence reads: CASGHSNQPQHF. In DNA form, the CDR3 reads TGTGCCAGCGGCCATAGCAATCAGCCCCAGCATTTT. Combining the CDR3 with reference TRBV9 and TRBJ1-5 gives the whole variable domain DSGVTQTPKHLITATGQRVTLRCSPRSGDLSVYWYQQSLDQGLQFLIQYYNGEERAKGNILERFSAQQFPDLHSELNLSSLELGDSALYFCASGHSNQPQHFGDGTRLSIL.

With respect to this clone: This sample also contains other DNA sequences that code for the same CDR3. V and J are TRBV13 and TRBJ2-7, with 7 bases identical to TRBD1. J was trimmed by 2 bases and V by 9 bases; bases with no gene match: 4. This CDR3 spans 12 amino acids. Germline V gene sequence: CDR1 PRHDT, CDR2 FYEKMQ (reference sequence). The CDR3 sequence: CASSTGTYEQYF. CDR3 DNA: TGTGCCAGTTCGACAGGGACCTACGAGCAGTACTTC.

This clone showed up just once. The V call is TRBV5-6, the J call TRBJ2-7, with 9 bases fitting TRBD1. The J segment lost 5 bases and the V segment lost 2 bases, leaving 8 bases of the junction unmatched. The CDR3 sequence is 15 residues long. The germline CDR1 and CDR2 sequences are SGHDT and YYEEEE. The CDR3 loop is CASSFGTGWRNEQYF. DNA for the CDR3: TGTGCCAGCAGCTTCGGGACAGGGTGGAGGAACGAGCAGTACTTC.

CDR3 sequence reads: CSVHPGVTEAFF. As DNA, the CDR3 is TGCAGCGTTCACCCGGGGGTCACTGAAGCTTTCTTT. This chain joins TRBV29-1 and TRBJ1-1; D is possibly TRBD1 (5 bases). With 5 bases removed from V and 4 bases from J, the gap between germline ends came to 11 bases. Looked up from germline, CDR1 is SQVTM and CDR2 is ANQGSEA. The CDR3 has 12 amino acids.